A selection of T cell receptor beta chains follows, all from one sample in a study of blood T cell repertoires in COVID-19. Only in-frame clones appear in the TCRdb table, and some are missing; sequencing was by immunoSEQ multiplex PCR. The table has fewer than 200,000 clones, 84% seen once. Sequenced input: PBMCs or T cells enriched from blood (not recorded which). The receptors were sampled from a man aged 50-60 years who had recovered from COVID-19. CDR3s include the opening cysteine and the closing phenylalanine or tryptophan. A D gene is named only where the DNA matches it firmly. The size entry is marked missing in some rows and otherwise reads once, few, many or a size class.

clone_size,d_call,v_call,j_call,cdr3_aa,cdr3_nt
.,.,TRBV20-1,TRBJ2-7,CSAMNNYEQYF,TGCAGTGCTATGAACAACTACGAGCAGTACTTC
.,.,TRBV7-8,TRBJ1-1,CASSVREVTEAFF,TGTGCCAGCAGCGTTAGGGAGGTCACTGAAGCTTTCTTT
.,.,TRBV9,TRBJ2-2,CASSVLGAHTGELFF,TGTGCCAGCAGCGTACTGGGGGCCCATACCGGGGAGCTGTTTTTT
.,TRBD1,TRBV11-2,TRBJ1-2,CASSPGQPYGYTF,TGTGCCAGCAGTCCGGGACAGCCGTATGGCTACACCTTC
.,.,TRBV28,TRBJ1-2,CASSSHEVGYGYTF,TGTGCCAGCAGCTCGCACGAAGTCGGCTATGGCTACACCTTC
few,.,TRBV10-3,TRBJ1-3,CAIRGTTAGNTIYF,TGTGCCATCAGGGGGACAACGGCTGGAAACACCATATATTTT
.,.,TRBV7-2,TRBJ1-2,CASSLGTDIYGYTF,TGTGCCAGCAGCTTAGGGACAGATATTTATGGCTACACCTTC
.,.,TRBV19,TRBJ2-5,CASNYSGETQYF,TGTGCCAGTAATTACAGCGGAGAGACCCAGTACTTC
.,.,TRBV6-5,TRBJ1-2,CASSSGLNYGYTF,TGTGCCAGCAGTTCCGGACTGAACTATGGCTACACCTTC
.,TRBD1,TRBV24-1,TRBJ2-2,CATKGTANTGELFF,TGTGCCACCAAAGGGACAGCGAACACCGGGGAGCTGTTTTTT
.,TRBD1,TRBV4-1,TRBJ2-7,CASSQGGQGSYEQYF,TGCGCCAGCAGCCAAGGGGGACAGGGCTCCTACGAGCAGTACTTC
.,TRBD1,TRBV5-6,TRBJ2-3,CASSGPGQGGTDTQYF,TGTGCCAGCAGCGGTCCGGGACAGGGTGGCACAGATACGCAGTATTTT
.,.,TRBV6-4,TRBJ2-1,CASSDSDNNEQFF,TGTGCCAGCAGTGACTCGGACAACAATGAGCAGTTCTTC
.,TRBD1,TRBV19,TRBJ1-5,CASSPTGYNQPQHF,TGTGCCAGTAGTCCGACAGGGTACAATCAGCCCCAGCATTTT
few,TRBD1,TRBV11-2,TRBJ1-2,CASSTDRSGYTF,TGTGCCAGCAGCACGGACAGGAGTGGCTACACCTTC
.,TRBD1,TRBV24-1,TRBJ2-1,CATHPGQGLVNEQFF,TGTGCCACCCACCCGGGACAGGGGTTAGTCAATGAGCAGTTCTTC
.,.,TRBV11-2,TRBJ2-7,CASSQGYTSDEQYF,TGTGCCAGCAGCCAGGGGTATACCTCCGACGAGCAGTACTTC
many,.,TRBV4-3,TRBJ2-2,CASSRTEIYTGELFF,TGCGCCAGCAGCCGGACTGAAATTTACACCGGGGAGCTGTTTTTT
.,TRBD1,TRBV4-3,TRBJ1-1,CASSPQGGQGAEAFF,TGCGCCAGCAGCCCACAAGGGGGGCAGGGGGCAGAGGCTTTCTTT
.,.,TRBV5-1,TRBJ1-4,CASASQQGRVGEKLFF,TGCGCCAGCGCCTCTCAACAGGGCCGTGTGGGTGAAAAACTGTTTTTT
.,.,TRBV27,TRBJ1-4,CASSLRGLEEKLFF,TGTGCCAGCAGTTTAAGAGGGTTGGAGGAAAAACTGTTTTTT
.,.,TRBV5-5,TRBJ1-5,CASSFGGIQPQHF,TGTGCCAGCAGCTTTGGAGGGATTCAGCCCCAGCATTTT
.,TRBD1,TRBV2,TRBJ1-2,CARAGTGAAYYGYTF,TGTGCCAGAGCCGGGACAGGGGCTGCTTACTATGGCTACACCTTC
.,.,TRBV18,TRBJ1-1,CASSYRTEMNTEAFF,TGTGCCAGCTCATATCGAACGGAGATGAACACTGAAGCTTTCTTT
.,.,TRBV30,TRBJ1-5,CAWSVQGSNQPQHF,TGTGCCTGGAGTGTGCAGGGGAGCAATCAGCCCCAGCATTTT
.,.,TRBV28,TRBJ2-3,CASRWGGTDTQYF,TGTGCCAGCAGATGGGGGGGCACAGATACGCAGTATTTT
.,.,TRBV28,TRBJ1-2,CASSSTGTLYGYTF,TGTGCCAGCAGTTCGACCGGGACACTCTATGGCTACACCTTC
.,TRBD1,TRBV7-9,TRBJ2-7,CASGARGTYEQYF,TGTGCCAGCGGGGCCAGGGGGACCTACGAGCAGTACTTC
few,.,TRBV12-3/TRBV12-4,TRBJ1-4,CASSLSQEKLFF,TGTGCCAGCAGTTTATCCCAAGAAAAACTGTTTTTT
.,TRBD1,TRBV30,TRBJ1-4,CAWTVGGQGKKLFF,TGTGCCTGGACTGTGGGGGGACAGGGGAAAAAACTGTTTTTT
once,.,TRBV20-1,TRBJ1-1,CSATGNTEAFF,TGCAGTGCCACCGGGAACACTGAAGCTTTCTTT
.,TRBD1,TRBV5-4,TRBJ1-6,CASSARQGSSYNSPLHF,TGTGCCAGCAGCGCTAGACAGGGAAGCTCCTATAATTCACCCCTCCACTTT
.,TRBD1,TRBV4-1,TRBJ1-4,CASSRTRTGGEKLFF,TGCGCCAGCAGCCGGACCCGGACAGGGGGTGAAAAACTGTTTTTT
.,TRBD1,TRBV30,TRBJ1-2,CAWDRGYYGYTF,TGTGCCTGGGACAGGGGGTACTATGGCTACACCTTC
.,.,TRBV7-9,TRBJ1-1,CASSSHGRGGSEAFF,TGTGCCAGCAGCTCCCACGGCAGGGGCGGTTCTGAAGCTTTCTTT
.,TRBD1,TRBV14,TRBJ1-1,CASSRGTVRSSGTEAFF,TGTGCCAGCAGCCGTGGGACAGTAAGGAGCTCGGGCACTGAAGCTTTCTTT
.,TRBD1,TRBV10-3,TRBJ1-5,CAISDPGQGSGSNQPQHF,TGTGCCATCAGTGATCCGGGACAGGGGAGCGGTAGCAATCAGCCCCAGCATTTT
.,TRBD2,TRBV4-1,TRBJ2-2,CASSQGLAGGHSGELFF,TGCGCCAGCAGCCAAGGTTTAGCGGGGGGGCACTCCGGGGAGCTGTTTTTT
.,.,TRBV5-8,TRBJ1-3,CASSLEGRAGVRAGNTIYF,TGTGCCAGCAGCTTGGAAGGCAGGGCGGGAGTAAGGGCTGGAAACACCATATATTTT
few,TRBD2,TRBV10-1,TRBJ2-7,CASVGLAYEQYF,TGCGCCAGCGTGGGACTAGCCTACGAGCAGTACTTC
.,.,TRBV7-7,TRBJ2-5,CASSLTGGETQYF,TGTGCTAGCAGCTTGACGGGTGGGGAGACCCAGTACTTC
.,.,TRBV19,TRBJ1-1,CASTRVTSNTEAFF,TGTGCCAGTACACGGGTTACCTCAAACACTGAAGCTTTCTTT
.,.,TRBV6-2/TRBV6-3,TRBJ1-2,CASSSPDRPNYGYTF,TGTGCCAGCAGTTCACCCGACAGACCCAACTATGGCTACACCTTC
.,.,TRBV5-1,TRBJ1-3,CASSLGALTSGNTIYF,TGCGCCAGCAGCTTGGGGGCCCTGACCTCTGGAAACACCATATATTTT
.,.,TRBV15,TRBJ2-7,CATSRDGAVLNEQYF,TGTGCCACCAGCAGAGATGGAGCAGTCTTGAACGAGCAGTACTTC
few,.,TRBV5-5,TRBJ2-7,CASSSGSSSEQYF,TGTGCCAGCAGCTCCGGGTCGAGCAGCGAGCAGTACTTC
.,.,TRBV5-1,TRBJ1-6,CASSLGALNSPLHF,TGCGCCAGCAGCTTAGGGGCCCTAAATTCACCCCTCCACTTT
.,.,TRBV7-9,TRBJ1-6,CASSLLAGPTYNSPLHF,TGTGCCAGCAGCTTACTGGCAGGCCCCACCTATAATTCACCCCTCCACTTT